This T cell receptor (beta chain) stems from a study of CD8+ T cells in alopecia areata. Reverse transcription of extracted RNA yielded cDNA, which provided the sequencing template. The method was immunoSEQ multiplex PCR; TCRdb's version includes in-frame clones alone and lacks a portion of them. Of 200,000 or so clones detected, around two fifths appear once; the ten largest clones hold 0.4% to 0.55%. Sample treatment: oral pan-JAK inhibitor, 5-10 mg twice daily. This clonotype originated in a human donor with alopecia areata. Source: CD4+ T cells sorted from blood, taken between weeks 30 and 35, from a patient treated with tofacitinib.

The CDR3 DNA is TGTGCCACCAGCAGAGTAGCGGCTCAAGAGACCCAGTACTTC. Protein sequence: CATSRVAAQETQYF. The chain joins TRBV15 to TRBJ2-5; tentative D call: TRBD2 (6 bases). Per germline, CDR1 LNHNV and CDR2 YYDKDF (reference sequence). V shed 1 base and J shed 2 bases, with 8 bases lying between them. The CDR3 extends over 14 amino acids. The whole variable domain, filled in from reference TRBV15 and TRBJ2-5, reads DAMVIQNPRYQVTQFGKPVTLSCSQTLNHNVMYWYQQKSSQAPKLLFHYYDKDFNNEADTPDNFQSRRPNTSFCFLDIRSPGLGDTAMYLCATSRVAAQETQYFGPGTRLLVL.